This TCR beta chain was found in a study of response to subunit inactivated influenza vaccine. TCRdb passed the RT-PCR reads through MiXCR, listing each CDR3 protein once. The table has 500,000 to 600,000 distinct CDR3 sequences, less than 15% seen once. This clonotype was counted between two and nine times. The antigen is undetermined. J was trimmed by 4 bases and V by 2 bases; bases with no gene match: 5. The CDR3 extends over 15 amino acids. Germline values: CDR1 MNHEY, CDR2 SVGAGI. General study results and limits: Each seasonal influenza vaccination, the authors suggested, recruits few new T cells.

The sequence derives from a man aged 50 or older who received an inactivated influenza vaccine. The specimen comprised PBMCs from blood, sampled about 11 days after vaccination. V usage is TRBV6-5 and J usage is TRBJ2-1; 7 positions match TRBD2. In DNA form, the CDR3 reads TGTGCCAGCAGTTACGGGGCGGGAGTATACAATGAGCAGTTCTTC. The encoded protein is CASSYGAGVYNEQFF.